This T cell receptor beta chain was captured in a study of control samples from healthy donors and cancer patients. Sequencing was performed with immunoSEQ multiplex PCR; in TCRdb, only in-frame clones are kept and a portion is missing. The profile shows fewer than 200,000 clones, over 85% of them singletons. The CDR3 contains 15 residues. Trimming left V 2 bases short and J 1 base short, with 8 bases between. The germline gives CDR1 MDHEN, CDR2 SYDVKM. The TCR originated in a man aged 25 to 45 in good health. Specimen: blood. The gene calls are TRBV28 and TRBJ2-2; no firm D call. CDR3 DNA: TGTGCCAGCAGTTTAAGGCTAGAGAACACCGGGGAGCTGTTTTTT. Translating it yields CASSLRLENTGELFF.